This T cell receptor beta chain was sequenced in a study of breast tumors, draining lymph nodes, adjacent tissues. Study-wide results and limits: Compared with lymph nodes, tumors were less diverse; compared with nontumor tissue, more. Tumor T cell lymph node origin was a supported hypothesis, not proven. Tumor and nontumor repertoires were significantly more similar in luminal-like than in basal-like breast cancer. Data fit most tumor T cells coming from lymph node, expanding in tumor.

TCRdb reprocessed the multiplex PCR reads via MiXCR and lists one record per CDR3 protein. The top ten hold roughly 13% of the sample, which has under 30,000 distinct CDR3 sequences, about 24% seen once. CDR1 is DFQATT and CDR2 is SNEGSKA in the germline V gene (reference sequence). The CDR3 has 15 residues. Trimming cost V 0 bases and J 1 base, with 11 bases left between them. Ten or more counts support this clonotype. The antigen remains unidentified. The receptor was derived from a female donor with breast cancer. Some clones in this sample may be carry-over from other donors' samples. V gene TRBV20-1 combines with J gene TRBJ2-3; D assignment may be TRBD1 or TRBD2 (5 bases each). The sample consisted of breast tumor tissue. The CDR3 sequence: CSARDPGPGTDTQYF. The CDR3 nucleotides are TGCAGTGCTAGAGATCCGGGACCGGGCACAGATACGCAGTATTTT.